The 16 T cell receptor beta chains below all came from one sample that was sequenced in a study of blood T cell repertoires in COVID-19. Assay used: immunoSEQ multiplex PCR; TCRdb lists only in-frame clones, some missing. The sample carries tens of thousands of clones, approximately 87% recorded once. Sequencing was done on a sample of peripheral blood. Every receptor here comes from a human donor in a cohort sampled during active COVID-19.

The chain carries TRBV6-1 and TRBJ1-6; no clear D. Germline V gives CDR1 MNHNS, CDR2 SASEGT. This CDR3 has 15 amino acids. The germline V and J ends were trimmed by 0 bases and 6 bases, with 9 bases remaining between them. The CDR3 DNA reads as TGTGCCAGCAGTGAAGCCGTCCAGGCTAATTCACCCCTCCACTTT. Residues: CASSEAVQANSPLHF.

The V call is TRBV28, the J call TRBJ1-5, with TRBD1 as a possible D gene (5 bases). Trimming shortened V by 10 bases and J by 0 bases, and 16 bases separated the two germline ends. Germline-derived CDR1 and CDR2 are MDHEN and SYDVKM. The CDR3 spans 15 residues. In nucleotides, the CDR3 is TGTGCCACCCTGGGGGGAATCTATAGCAATCAGCCCCAGCATTTT. It codes for CATLGGIYSNQPQHF.

This chain uses TRBV18 with TRBJ1-1; possibly TRBD1 for D (5 bases). Germline assignment: CDR1 KGHSH and CDR2 LQKENI. Trimming removed 3 bases at V and 1 base at J, with 9 bases between. The CDR3 has 14 residues. CDR3 DNA: TGTGCCAGCTCACCGGACACTCAGAACACTGAAGCTTTCTTT. The encoded protein is CASSPDTQNTEAFF.

This clone was detected a few times. This chain connects TRBV11-2 to TRBJ1-1; D gene unclear. This CDR3 is built from 15 residues. CDR1 is SGHAT and CDR2 is FQNNGV in the germline V gene. V lost 0 bases and J lost 2, with 10 bases in between. DNA of the CDR3: TGTGCCAGCAGCTTAGATTCGTACAGAAACACTGAAGCTTTCTTT. Residues: CASSLDSYRNTEAFF.

V and J are TRBV7-8 and TRBJ2-3; perhaps TRBD1 as D (6 bases). Germline CDR1 SGHVS, CDR2 FQNEAQ. CDR3 length: 16 amino acids. Trimming took off 5 bases at V and 1 base at J, with 16 bases between the two ends. CDR3 in amino acids: CASSRSRTERTDTQYF. As DNA, the CDR3 is TGTGCCAGCAGCCGATCCCGGACAGAGCGCACAGATACGCAGTATTTT. The variable domain in full, completed from reference TRBV7-8 and TRBJ2-3, reads GAGVSQSPRYKVAKRGQDVALRCDPISGHVSLFWYQQALGQGPEFLTYFQNEAQLDKSGLPSDRFFAERPEGSVSTLKIQRTQQEDSAVYLCASSRSRTERTDTQYFGPGTRLTVL.

The chain's CDR3 is CASSIDLRNTEAFF. The CDR3 DNA follows: TGTGCCAGTAGTATAGATCTCAGGAACACTGAAGCTTTCTTT. The rearrangement links TRBV19 to TRBJ1-1; unclear D gene. In germline, CDR1 is LNHDA, CDR2 SQIVND (reference sequence). V lost 0 bases and J 1 base, leaving 6 bases between the germline ends. The CDR3 contains 14 residues.

The chain uses TRBV24-1 and TRBJ2-7; a weak D match, TRBD1 (6 bases). V lost 0 bases and J lost 3, with 11 bases in between. The CDR3 has 15 residues. The germline CDR1 and CDR2 sequences are KGHDR and SFDVKD. The CDR3 is CATSDLYRVRYEQYF. CDR3 sequence (DNA): TGTGCCACCAGTGATTTGTACAGGGTTCGCTACGAGCAGTACTTC.

This CDR3 is CASSPADSWETQYF. CDR3 in DNA: TGCGCCAGCAGCCCTGCCGACTCGTGGGAGACCCAGTACTTC. The chain employs TRBV5-1 and TRBJ2-5, with unresolved D. Looked up from germline, CDR1 is SGHRS and CDR2 is YFSETQ. Between the trimmed V and J ends, which lost 4 bases and 5 bases, there was a span of 15 bases. CDR3 length: 14 residues.

This clone is deemed medium-sized. The V call is TRBV4-2, the J call TRBJ2-3; 8 positions agree with TRBD1. From germline, CDR1 is LGHNA and CDR2 YNFKEQ. The ends lost 1 base at V and 4 bases at J; junction bases unmatched: 16. There are 19 residues in the CDR3. The CDR3 coding sequence is TGTGCCAGCAGCCAAGTCGGGGACAGGTCTTACTACGGCCCAGATACGCAGTATTTT. The encoded protein is CASSQVGDRSYYGPDTQYF.

The chain recombines TRBV19 with TRBJ1-6; no firm D call. The V end lost 5 bases, the J end lost 10 bases, and 21 bases lay between the germline ends. The CDR3 has 16 residues. The germline gives CDR1 LNHDA, CDR2 SQIVND (reference sequence). The CDR3 region has the DNA TGTGCCAGTAGTTTTCGTTCCCCGAGGGAAAACTCACCCCTCCACTTT. Its translation: CASSFRSPRENSPLHF.

This clone occurred a few times. This chain uses TRBV5-1 with TRBJ1-1, with D maybe TRBD1 (5 bases). The CDR3 is made up of 11 amino acids. Germline V gene lookup returns CDR1 SGHRS and CDR2 YFSETQ. Trimming took 4 bases from V and 6 from J, leaving 7 bases between them. CDR3 region: CASSRDSEAFF. The CDR3 DNA follows: TGCGCCAGCAGCCGGGACTCTGAAGCTTTCTTT. Full variable domain (outside the CDR3, taken from reference TRBV5-1 and TRBJ1-1): KAGVTQTPRYLIKTRGQQVTLSCSPISGHRSVSWYQQTPGQGLQFLFEYFSETQRNKGNFPGRFSGRQFSNSRSEMNVSTLELGDSALYLCASSRDSEAFFGQGTRLTVV.

The chain employs TRBV6-5 and TRBJ2-7; 7 bases map to TRBD1. The V and J ends lost 7 bases and 0 bases, in that order; junction bases with no gene match: 9. The CDR3 has 15 amino acids. The germline CDR1 and CDR2 sequences are MNHEY and SVGAGI. The CDR3, as DNA: TGTGCCAGCAAAGAAGGACAGGTCAACTCCTACGAGCAGTACTTC. It specifies CASKEGQVNSYEQYF.

This chain links TRBV6-2 or TRBV6-3 with TRBJ1-2; tentatively, D is TRBD1 (6 bases). Germline V gives CDR1 MNHEY, CDR2 SVGEGT. The CDR3 loop spans 13 amino acids. V was pared by 6 bases and J by 5 bases, with 13 bases between. The CDR3, as DNA: TGTGCCAGCAGCCTGGACAGTTATTATGGCTACACCTTC. Translating it yields CASSLDSYYGYTF.

V and J are TRBV7-9 and TRBJ2-1; 7 nucleotides line up with TRBD2. The germline CDR1 and CDR2 sequences are SEHNR and FQNEAQ (reference sequence). The CDR3 totals 15 residues. Losses at the gene ends were 6 bases for V and 8 bases for J; bases not matched to a gene: 13. CDR3 DNA: TGTGCCAGCAGGGCGGAGGTGGGGAGGGGCGATGAGCAGTTCTTC. The encoded protein is CASRAEVGRGDEQFF.

The V and J genes are TRBV19 and TRBJ1-5; 9 nucleotides match TRBD1. CDR1 is LNHDA, CDR2 SQIVND, per germline (reference sequence). The CDR3 is 15 amino acids. Trimming took 9 bases from V and 4 from J; bases not matched to a gene: 10. The CDR3 protein is CASAGQGPSNQPQHF. DNA for the CDR3: TGTGCCAGCGCGGGACAGGGCCCCTCTAATCAGCCCCAGCATTTT.

This chain connects TRBV6-5 to TRBJ2-7; maybe TRBD2 (5 bases). Germline V gene data show CDR1 as MNHEY and CDR2 as SVGAGI. CDR3 length: 15 residues. Trimming cost V 8 bases and J 7 bases, with 24 bases left between them. CDR3 nucleotide sequence: TGTGCCAGCGTTGCAGGTTGGTCCGGGATTCGAGAGCAGTACTTC. It translates to CASVAGWSGIREQYF.